This T cell receptor beta chain was sequenced in a study of early T cells in non-severe SARS-CoV-2 infection. Study as a whole: Bulk RNA isolated from unsorted whole blood underwent sequencing; chains were not paired. Study observations and caveats: Matching results from VDJdb favored anti-spike CD8 responses, leaving private and CD4 specificities undetected.

Details on this clonotype: The antigen is unknown.

Unique molecular identifiers tagged individual cDNA molecules. TCRdb independently ran MiXCR on the 5' RACE reads; one entry per CDR3 protein. The sample yields about 90,000 distinct CDR3 sequences, roughly 12% seen once. The CDR3 extends over 14 amino acids. J was trimmed by 5 bases and V by 5 bases; bases with no gene match: 6. Germline CDR1 and CDR2: MNHEY and SVGEGT. The source was whole blood, collected at baseline. This receptor was identified in an adult who was a healthcare worker with PCR-confirmed SARS-CoV-2 infection or an uninfected control (not recorded which). J is TRBJ2-1 and V is TRBV6-2 or TRBV6-3, with TRBD1 identical over 7 bases. CDR3: CASSPRQGHNEQFF. The CDR3 bases are TGTGCCAGCAGTCCTCGACAGGGACACAATGAGCAGTTCTTC.